Presented here are 21 T cell receptor beta chains from one specimen sequenced in a study of T cell clonality in common variable immunodeficiency (dated by TCRdb to between 2014 and 2017). Libraries were prepared through the immunoSEQ multiplex PCR assay. Sourced from immuneACCESS, this table was stored by TCRdb with only in-frame sequences that have V and J called. A share of the clones is absent; for the studies checked, an unresolved V gene accounts for under half, and the remainder has no known explanation. This sample has approximately 30,000 clones, none of them a singleton. The top ten clones comprise approximately 7% of the sample. No antigen has been assigned to these receptors. Study-level results and caveats: CVID TCRbeta sequences were reported to have fewer deletions and N-nucleotide insertions and to lack highly modified clones with 13 or more V deletions.

What was sequenced was peripheral blood mononuclear cells. Source of these receptors: a human donor with common variable immunodeficiency.

The sample holds many counts of this clone. The read gets to within 3 residues of the CDR3 end, and the germline J gene fills in the rest. This chain uses TRBV18 with TRBJ1-2; no firm D call. Germline values: CDR1 KGHSH, CDR2 LQKENI. The CDR3 loop spans 12 amino acids. The V gene lost 3 bases and the J gene lost 6 bases, with 8 bases spanning the gap. The part of the CDR3 DNA that was read is TGTGCCAGCTCACCCCAAGCGGATGGC. This encodes CASSPQADG. The CDR3 in full is CASSPQADGYTF.

This clone was counted ten times or more. The DNA ends 3 residues before the CDR3 does, and the rest of the CDR3 is filled in from the germline J gene. V usage is TRBV3-1 (or the pseudogene TRBV3-2) and J usage is TRBJ2-7; a weak D match, TRBD2 (6 bases). The CDR3 is made up of 13 amino acids. Germline CDR1 and CDR2: LGHDT and YNNKEL (reference sequence). Trimming left V 4 bases short and J 6 bases short, with 13 bases between. CDR3 bases read: TGTGCCAGCAGCCGGCAGGGACTCTCCGAG. The encoded protein is CASSRQGLSE. The full CDR3 sequence reads CASSRQGLSEQYF.

Ten or more counts support this clone. Read data end 3 residues before the CDR3 end; the end is taken from the germline J gene. The chain has TRBV20-1 and TRBJ2-7; TRBD2 matches 7 bases. This CDR3 comprises 15 residues. After removal of 3 bases from V and 0 bases from J, the junction contained 8 bases not matched to a gene. The V gene's germline CDR1 is DFQATT and CDR2 SNEGSKA (reference sequence). The CDR3 spells CSARRLAESSYEQYF. The part of the CDR3 DNA that was read is TGCAGTGCTAGGAGACTAGCCGAAAGCTCCTACGAG.

This clone is labeled as medium-sized. From the germline J gene comes the end of the CDR3, since the read stops 3 residues before it. The V call is TRBV9, the J call TRBJ1-1; D is perhaps TRBD1 (6 bases). Between the trimmed V and J ends, which lost 4 bases and 5 bases, there was a span of 12 bases. Germline lookup yields CDR1 SGDLS and CDR2 YYNGEE. The CDR3 totals 13 residues. CDR3 residues: CASSLQGWTEAFF. The CDR3 bases that were read are TGTGCCAGCAGCCTACAGGGTTGGACTGAA.

This clone was detected only a few times. The read stops 3 residues short of the end of the CDR3; the missing end is completed from the germline J gene. The gene calls are TRBV20-1 and TRBJ2-3; D may be TRBD2 (6 bases). Trimming took 0 bases from V and 5 from J, leaving 6 bases between them. The germline V gene has CDR1 DFQATT and CDR2 SNEGSKA (reference sequence). There are 12 residues in the CDR3. The CDR3 bases that were read are TGCAGTGCTAGAGACGGGGGAGATACG. Its translation: CSARDGGDT. The CDR3, in full, reads CSARDGGDTQYF.

This clone has only a few counts. The read terminates 3 residues before the CDR3 end, so the remaining end is supplied by the germline J gene. This sequence joins TRBV7-2 and TRBJ2-7; TRBD1 agrees at 7 bases. The CDR3 extends over 14 amino acids. J gave up 2 bases and V 5 bases, and 6 bases lay outside the gene matches. CDR1 and CDR2 from the germline V gene are SGHTA and FQGNSA. The CDR3: CASSTRTGAYEQYF. CDR3 DNA, as far as it was read: TGTGCCAGCAGCACCCGGACAGGAGCCTACGAG.

This clone was picked up a small number of times. The read comes to an end 3 residues before the CDR3 does, leaving the germline J gene to fill in the end. The genes are TRBV5-1 and TRBJ2-3; TRBD2 aligns across 8 bases. This CDR3 is built from 17 residues. Per the germline V gene, CDR1 is SGHRS and CDR2 is YFSETQ. V was pared by 7 bases and J by 2 bases, with 15 bases of the junction left unmatched. The CDR3: CASRGRASGSVTDTQYF. The sequenced CDR3 bases are TGCGCCAGCCGAGGTAGGGCCAGCGGGAGTGTCACAGATACG.

To note about this clone: The CDR3 end falls 3 residues outside the read, so it is completed with the germline J gene. The rearrangement uses TRBV19 and TRBJ1-2; D is ambiguous. The V gene lost 7 bases and the J gene lost 5 bases, with 8 bases spanning the gap. Germline CDR1 is LNHDA and CDR2 is SQIVND (reference sequence). This CDR3 is built from 11 residues. The CDR3 here is CASTQKYGYTF. Partial CDR3 DNA: TGTGCCAGTACTCAGAAATATGGC.

This clone has at least ten counts. The read halts 3 residues ahead of the CDR3 end, with the missing end drawn from the germline J gene. The chain combines TRBV10-3 with TRBJ1-2; 9 bases are a match to TRBD1. The length of the CDR3 is 13 residues. Per germline, CDR1 ENHRY and CDR2 SYGVKD. Germline trimming cut 10 bases from V and 7 bases from J; bases unmatched to any gene: 10. The sequenced CDR3 bases are TGTGCCAGCAACAACGACAGGGGGGGTGGC. Protein sequence: CASNNDRGGG. The whole CDR3 sequence is CASNNDRGGGYTF.

A word on this clone: The read stops 3 residues short of the end of the CDR3; the missing end is completed from the germline J gene. The gene calls are TRBV5-1 and TRBJ1-4; D is perhaps TRBD1 (5 bases). Germline lookup yields CDR1 SGHRS and CDR2 YFSETQ. This CDR3 has 14 residues. The V end was cut by 5 bases, the J end by 1 base, with 9 bases between. CDR3 protein: CASRPGGTNEKLFF. The part of the CDR3 DNA that was read is TGCGCCAGCAGACCGGGGGGAACTAATGAAAAA.

This clone was detected only a few times. The read stops 3 residues short of the end of the CDR3; the missing end is completed from the germline J gene. This sequence joins TRBV6-2 or TRBV6-3 and TRBJ2-1, with TRBD2 as a possible D gene (5 bases). The CDR3 extends over 11 amino acids. Trimming took off 3 bases at V and 9 bases at J, with 6 bases between the two ends. CDR1 MNHEY and CDR2 SVGEGT come from the germline V gene. This chain's CDR3 is CASSYRGEQFF. CDR3 bases read: TGTGCCAGCAGTTATCGGGGTGAG.

This clone was seen many times. The read finishes 3 residues shy of the CDR3 end, and the germline J gene is used to complete it. The chain employs TRBV18 and TRBJ1-1; D remains unclear. Trimming removed 4 bases from V and 0 bases from J, with 6 bases in between. CDR3 length: 13 amino acids. Germline lookup yields CDR1 KGHSH and CDR2 LQKENI. The covered CDR3 bases are TGTGCCAGCTCACTTACAGTGAACACTGAA. Amino acid sequence: CASSLTVNTE. The whole CDR3 sequence is CASSLTVNTEAFF. The complete variable domain, with remaining parts taken from reference TRBV18 and TRBJ1-1, reads NAGVMQNPRHLVRRRGQEARLRCSPMKGHSHVYWYRQLPEEGLKFMVYLQKENIIDESGMPKERFSAEFPKEGPSILRIQQVVRGDSAAYFCASSLTVNTEAFFGQGTRLTVV.

About this clone: The CDR3 is cut off 3 residues early in the read; its end comes from the germline J gene. The chain recombines TRBV18 with TRBJ1-5; 7 positions agree with TRBD1. Trimming cost V 5 bases and J 8 bases; bases outside gene matches: 18. The CDR3 length is 17 residues. Germline-derived CDR1 and CDR2 are KGHSH and LQKENI. The CDR3: CASSLSYTGDSKKPQHF. Partial CDR3 DNA: TGTGCCAGCTCATTATCCTATACAGGGGATAGCAAGAAGCCC.

This clone was seen at least ten times. The observed sequence ends 3 residues before the CDR3 terminus, with the missing tail filled in from the germline J gene. The rearrangement joins TRBV7-3 to TRBJ1-2; D not resolved. This CDR3 comprises 11 residues. Germline CDR1 and CDR2: SGHTA and FQGTGA. The CDR3 spells CASSRTQGYTF. CDR3 bases read: TGTGCCAGCAGCCGGACTCAAGGC.

This clone was seen at least ten times. The read stops 3 residues short of the end of the CDR3; the missing end is completed from the germline J gene. The chain couples TRBV20-1 to TRBJ2-3; TRBD2 agrees at 13 bases. The CDR3 spans 19 residues. The trim removed 3 bases at V and 4 bases at J, leaving 16 bases unmatched. Per the germline V gene, CDR1 is DFQATT and CDR2 is SNEGSKA (reference sequence). The sequenced part of the CDR3 DNA is TGCAGTGCTAGGATGCGAACGGGACTAGCGGGAAGTGGGCCAGATACG. This translates into CSARMRTGLAGSGPDT. The complete CDR3 protein is CSARMRTGLAGSGPDTQYF.

There are a few counts of this clone. The CDR3 is CASSLLQGGAGELFF. CDR3 bases read: TGTGCCAGCAGCTTACTACAGGGGGGTGCCGGGGAG. V gene TRBV7-2 combines with J gene TRBJ2-2, with TRBD1 matching over 8 bases. The read halts 3 residues ahead of the CDR3 end, with the missing end drawn from the germline J gene. Trimming removed 2 bases from V and 6 bases from J; junction bases left unmatched: 5. There are 15 residues in the CDR3. Germline V gene lookup returns CDR1 SGHTA and CDR2 FQGNSA.

This clone occurred a few times. The sequence runs out 3 residues before the end of the CDR3; the remainder is reconstructed from the germline J gene. The chain links TRBV7-3 to TRBJ2-5; TRBD1 aligns across 10 bases. V lost 5 bases, J lost 2 bases, and 5 bases stayed unmatched. Germline assignment: CDR1 SGHTA and CDR2 FQGTGA. This CDR3 spans 15 amino acids. The part of the CDR3 DNA that was read is TGTGCCAGCAGCGCACCGGACAGGGGGCAAGAGACC. Translating gives CASSAPDRGQET. The full CDR3 protein reads CASSAPDRGQETQYF.

This clone was found many times. The read finishes 3 residues shy of the CDR3 end, and the germline J gene is used to complete it. The chain carries TRBV20-1 and TRBJ2-2, with D tentatively TRBD1 or TRBD2 (6 bases each). Germline V CDR1 and CDR2: DFQATT, SNEGSKA (reference sequence). Trimming shortened V by 6 bases and J by 7 bases, and 15 bases separated the two germline ends. The CDR3 extends over 13 amino acids. CDR3 DNA, as far as it was read: TGCAGTGCCACAGGGAGGAGGGACGGGGAG. Its protein product is CSATGRRDGE. The whole CDR3 protein is CSATGRRDGELFF.

Note on this clone: The CDR3 extends 3 residues past the end of the read, so its final part is completed from the germline J gene. This rearrangement joins TRBV2 to TRBJ1-1; D is possibly TRBD1 (6 bases). V was trimmed by 6 bases and J by 1 base, leaving 12 bases between them. CDR1 is SNHLY and CDR2 is FYNNEI in the germline V gene. The CDR3 extends over 14 amino acids. The part of the CDR3 DNA that was read is TGTGCCAGCAGGCCCGGACAGAGGAACACTGAA. Amino acid sequence: CASRPGQRNTE. From start to end, the CDR3 is CASRPGQRNTEAFF. Drawing the rest from reference TRBV2 and TRBJ1-1, the complete variable domain is EPEVTQTPSHQVTQMGQEVILRCVPISNHLYFYWYRQILGQKVEFLVSFYNNEISEKSEIFDDQFSVERPDGSNFTLKIRSTKLEDSAMYFCASRPGQRNTEAFFGQGTRLTVV.

On this clone itself: The read terminates 3 residues before the CDR3 end, so the remaining end is supplied by the germline J gene. The chain recombines TRBV19 with TRBJ1-5, with a tentative D call TRBD1 (6 bases). This CDR3 region has 15 residues. Trimming took off 6 bases at V and 7 bases at J, with 19 bases between the two ends. The germline V gene encodes CDR1 LNHDA and CDR2 SQIVND (reference sequence). Incomplete CDR3 DNA: TGTGCCAGTAGAGGGTTACAGGGAACCGGGCAGCCC. Protein sequence: CASRGLQGTGQP. The entire CDR3 reads CASRGLQGTGQPQHF.

This clone was seen at least ten times. The CDR3 extends 3 residues past the end of the read, so its final part is completed from the germline J gene. The chain couples TRBV7-2 to TRBJ2-7; a possible D gene is TRBD1 (6 bases). With 3 bases removed from V and 3 bases from J, the gap between germline ends came to 15 bases. Per the germline V gene, CDR1 is SGHTA and CDR2 is FQGNSA. The CDR3 has 15 amino acids. CDR3 loop: CASSLTGTSDYEQYF. CDR3 DNA (partial): TGTGCCAGCAGCTTGACCGGGACATCAGACTACGAG.